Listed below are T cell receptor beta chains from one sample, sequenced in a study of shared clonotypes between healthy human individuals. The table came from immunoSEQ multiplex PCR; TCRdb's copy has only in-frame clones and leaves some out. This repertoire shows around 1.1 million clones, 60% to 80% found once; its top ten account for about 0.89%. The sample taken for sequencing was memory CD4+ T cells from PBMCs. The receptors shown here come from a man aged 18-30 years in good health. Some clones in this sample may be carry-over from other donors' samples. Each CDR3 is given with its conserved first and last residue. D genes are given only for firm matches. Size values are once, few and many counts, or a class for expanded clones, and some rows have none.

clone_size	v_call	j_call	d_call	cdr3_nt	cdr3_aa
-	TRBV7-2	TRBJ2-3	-	TGTGCCAGCAGGTACAGTCTAGCGAGCGCCGGGAGAGATACGCAGTATTTT	CASRYSLASAGRDTQYF
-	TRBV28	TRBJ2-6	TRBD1	TGTGCCAGCAGCCCAAGGTGGGACAGATTCTCTGGGGCCAACGTCCTGACTTTC	CASSPRWDRFSGANVLTF
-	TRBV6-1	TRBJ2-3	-	TGTGCCAGCAGTGAGAACCCGCCAGATACGCAGTATTTT	CASSENPPDTQYF
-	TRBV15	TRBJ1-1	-	TGTGCCACCAGCAGAGAGGACATCCACACTGAAGCTTTCTTT	CATSREDIHTEAFF
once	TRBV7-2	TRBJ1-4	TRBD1	TGTGCCAGCAGCTTGGAGAACAGGGGGAATGAAAAACTGTTTTTT	CASSLENRGNEKLFF
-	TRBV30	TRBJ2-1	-	TGTGCCTGGAGCTACCTGGGAGTATACAATGAGCAGTTCTTC	CAWSYLGVYNEQFF
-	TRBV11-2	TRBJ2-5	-	TGTGCCAGCAGCTTAGGGGGTTCGAGGGCGGAGACCCAGTACTTC	CASSLGGSRAETQYF
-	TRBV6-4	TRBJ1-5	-	TGTGCCAGCAGTGCAGGGGTCAATCAGCCCCAGCATTTT	CASSAGVNQPQHF
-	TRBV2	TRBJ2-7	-	TGTGCCAGCAGCGCCGAGGGCGGTCCCTACGAGCAGTACTTC	CASSAEGGPYEQYF
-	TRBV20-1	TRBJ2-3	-	TGCAGTCGAGTAGATACGCAGTATTTT	CSRVDTQYF
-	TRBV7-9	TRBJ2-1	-	TGTGCCAGCAGCTTGAAGCTCAATGAGCAGTTCTTC	CASSLKLNEQFF
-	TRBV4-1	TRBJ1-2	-	TGCGCCAGCAGCCTGGGGGGAGGGGCCGGCTATGGCTACACCTTC	CASSLGGGAGYGYTF
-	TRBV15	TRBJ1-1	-	TGTGCCACCAGCAGAGTGGATAGGCGGGTCACTGAAGCTTTCTTT	CATSRVDRRVTEAFF
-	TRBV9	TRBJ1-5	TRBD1	TGTGCCAGCAGCGTAGGGTGGGGACAGGGAGGACAGCCCCAGCATTTT	CASSVGWGQGGQPQHF
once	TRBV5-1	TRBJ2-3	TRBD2	TGCGCCAGCAGTCCCGGGACTAGCGGGAGATCAGATACGCAGTATTTT	CASSPGTSGRSDTQYF
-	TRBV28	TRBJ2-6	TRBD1	TGTGCCAGCAGTAGCCGGGACAGGGGTACCCCATCTGGGGCCAACGTCCTGACTTTC	CASSSRDRGTPSGANVLTF
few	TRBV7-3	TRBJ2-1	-	TGTGCCAGCAGCTCCACGGACCTAATGGGGGATGAGCAGTTCTTC	CASSSTDLMGDEQFF
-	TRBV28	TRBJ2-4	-	TGTGCCAGCAGCCAACAGGGTCTAGCCAAAAACATTCAGTACTTC	CASSQQGLAKNIQYF
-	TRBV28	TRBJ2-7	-	TGTGCCAGCAGTTTTGGAGGAATTTATTCCTACGAGCAGTACTTC	CASSFGGIYSYEQYF
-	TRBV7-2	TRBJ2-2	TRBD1	TGTGCCAGCAGCATCACAGGGGCCGCGAACACCGGGGAGCTGTTTTTT	CASSITGAANTGELFF
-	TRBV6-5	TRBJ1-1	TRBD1	TGTGCCAGCAGTTATGGGGACAGGGGGGACACTGAAGCTTTCTTT	CASSYGDRGDTEAFF
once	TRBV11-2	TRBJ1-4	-	TGTGCCAGCAGCTTAACCAGCCCAATAGGGGAAAAACTGTTTTTT	CASSLTSPIGEKLFF
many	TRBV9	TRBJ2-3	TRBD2	TGTGCCAGCAGCGCCTTTACCTCTAGCGGGAGAGCAGATACGCAGTATTTT	CASSAFTSSGRADTQYF
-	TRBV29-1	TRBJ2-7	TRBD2	TGCAGCGTTGGGGGCGAGGCGGGAGGAAACGAGCAGTACTTC	CSVGGEAGGNEQYF
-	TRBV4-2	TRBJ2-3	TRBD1	TGTGCCAGCAGCCAAGGACAGGGACGAGACACAGATACGCAGTATTTT	CASSQGQGRDTDTQYF
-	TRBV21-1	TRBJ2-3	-	TGTGCCAGCAGCAACGAAGCGGCCAGGCTCACAGATACGCAGTATTTT	CASSNEAARLTDTQYF
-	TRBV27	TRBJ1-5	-	TGTGCCAGCAGTTTGTCCAGCTATAGCAATCAGCCCCAGCATTTT	CASSLSSYSNQPQHF
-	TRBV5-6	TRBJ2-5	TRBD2	TGTGCCAGCAGCTTCCTAGCGGAGCTTCAAGAGACCCAGTACTTC	CASSFLAELQETQYF
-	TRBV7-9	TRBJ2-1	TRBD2	TGTGCCAGCAGCCCTTCAGCGGGATCCTACAATGAGCAGTTCTTC	CASSPSAGSYNEQFF
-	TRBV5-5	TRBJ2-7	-	TGTGCCAGCAGCCTCGGGACGGGCCGCTACGAGCAGTACTTC	CASSLGTGRYEQYF
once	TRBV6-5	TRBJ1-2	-	TGTGCCAGCAGTTACTCCAAGCCCTATGGCTACACCTTC	CASSYSKPYGYTF
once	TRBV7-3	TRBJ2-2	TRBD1	TGTGCCAGCAGCCCAGGCGACAGGGACGCCGGGGAGCTGTTTTTT	CASSPGDRDAGELFF
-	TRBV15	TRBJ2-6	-	TGTGCCACCAGCAGAGATGGCTCTGGGGCCAACGTCCTGACTTTC	CATSRDGSGANVLTF
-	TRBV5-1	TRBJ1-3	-	TGCGCCAGCAGCTTGGCAACAGTGTCCCGTGGAAACACCATATATTTT	CASSLATVSRGNTIYF
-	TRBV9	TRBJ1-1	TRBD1	TGTGCCAGCAGCTTCGGGACAGTAGGCACTGAAGCTTTCTTT	CASSFGTVGTEAFF
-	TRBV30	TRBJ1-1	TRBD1	TGTGCCTGGGGCGACAGGGTTTTATTAGCAGGTCTCTTT	CAWGDRVLLAGLF
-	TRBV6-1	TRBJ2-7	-	TGTGCCGTTAGCGGAACCACCTACGAGCAGTACTTC	CAVSGTTYEQYF
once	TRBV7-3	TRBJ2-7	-	TGTGCCAGCAGCCCCCGGGCCTCGTCGGGGGAGCAGTACTTC	CASSPRASSGEQYF
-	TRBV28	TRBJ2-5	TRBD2	TGTGCCAGCAGTCCAGGACTAGCGGGAGTGCGGGAGACCCAGTACTTC	CASSPGLAGVRETQYF
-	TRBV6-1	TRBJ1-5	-	TGTGCCAGCACGAGGCTGGCAGCCGATAATCAGCCCCAGCATTTT	CASTRLAADNQPQHF
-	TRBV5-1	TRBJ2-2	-	TGCGCCAGCAGCTTTGACGGATCCACCGGGGAGCTGTTTTTT	CASSFDGSTGELFF
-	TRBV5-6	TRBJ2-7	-	TGTGCCAGCAGCCGCAGGGGGGAGCGGAACGAGCAGTACTTC	CASSRRGERNEQYF
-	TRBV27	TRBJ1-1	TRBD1	TGTGCCAGCAGCCCACAGGGGGGGACTGAAGCTTTCTTT	CASSPQGGTEAFF
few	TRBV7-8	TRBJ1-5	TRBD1	TGTGCCAGCAGCTTATACACAGGGGAGGGTCAGCCCCAGCATTTT	CASSLYTGEGQPQHF
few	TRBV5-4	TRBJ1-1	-	TGTGCCAGCAGCTTGGCAGTCATGAACACTGAAGCTTTCTTT	CASSLAVMNTEAFF
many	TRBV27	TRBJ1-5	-	TGTGCCAGCAGTTTACAGGGGAGGCAGCCCCAGCATTTT	CASSLQGRQPQHF
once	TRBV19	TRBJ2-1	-	TGTGCCAGTAGTAGTAGTCTTACCGATGAGCAGTTCTTC	CASSSSLTDEQFF
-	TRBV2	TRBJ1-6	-	TGTGCCAGCACGATGGAACAGGGAATGAATTCACCCCTCCACTTT	CASTMEQGMNSPLHF
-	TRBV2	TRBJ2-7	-	TGTGCCAGCATGACAGACGGGAGCTCCTACGAGCAGTACTTC	CASMTDGSSYEQYF
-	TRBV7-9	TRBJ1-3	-	TGTGCCAGCAGCCCATATACAGTCGCCTCTGGAAACACCATATATTTT	CASSPYTVASGNTIYF
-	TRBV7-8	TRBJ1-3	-	TGTGCCAGCAGCTCCCAAGAATCGGGAAACACCATATATTTT	CASSSQESGNTIYF
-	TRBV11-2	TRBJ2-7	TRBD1	TGTGCCAGCAGCTCCCTCGGTGAGGGGGCGGGTGAGCAGTACTTC	CASSSLGEGAGEQYF